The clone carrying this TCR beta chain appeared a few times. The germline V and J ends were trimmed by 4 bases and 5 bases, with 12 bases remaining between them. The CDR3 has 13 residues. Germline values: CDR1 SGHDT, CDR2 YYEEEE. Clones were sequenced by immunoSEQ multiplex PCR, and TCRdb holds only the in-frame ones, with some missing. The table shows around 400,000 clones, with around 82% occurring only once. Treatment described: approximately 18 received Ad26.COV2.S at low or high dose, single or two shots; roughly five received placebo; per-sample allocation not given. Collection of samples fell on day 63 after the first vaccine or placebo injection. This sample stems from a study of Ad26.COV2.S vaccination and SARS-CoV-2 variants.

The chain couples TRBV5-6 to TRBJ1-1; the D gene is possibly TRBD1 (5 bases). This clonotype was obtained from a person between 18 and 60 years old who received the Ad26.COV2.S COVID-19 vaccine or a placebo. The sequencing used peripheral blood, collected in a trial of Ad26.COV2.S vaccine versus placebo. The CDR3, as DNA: TGTGCCAGCAGCCCAGGGAGGTGGACTGAAGCTTTCTTT. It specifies CASSPGRWTEAFF.